This entry describes one TCR beta chain. No antigen is known for it. The identical CDR3 is also encoded by other nucleotide sequences in the sample. The data originate from a study of shared clonotypes between healthy human individuals. Study-wide results and limits: A reduction in generation probabilities was seen for non-shared clonotypes relative to those shared by all four donors.

The CDR3 contains 13 residues. Germline V lookup: CDR1 LGHNT, CDR2 FRNRAP. Trimming cost V 3 bases and J 1 base, with 1 base left between them. It was into CD45RA+ naive and CD45RA-negative memory subsets that the CD4+ cells were split. TCRdb's table, derived via immunoSEQ multiplex PCR, lists solely in-frame clones and lacks some. Here the sample spans roughly 2.5 million clones, about 92% being singletons. The receptor was derived from a man younger than 30 in good health. Material for sequencing was naive CD4+ T cells sorted from blood. Subset denoted: CD45RA+ positively selected. The J gene is TRBJ2-6, the V gene TRBV12-5, with D unresolved. The CDR3 DNA is TGTGCTAGTGGTTTATCTGGGGCCAACGTCCTGACTTTC. This encodes CASGLSGANVLTF.